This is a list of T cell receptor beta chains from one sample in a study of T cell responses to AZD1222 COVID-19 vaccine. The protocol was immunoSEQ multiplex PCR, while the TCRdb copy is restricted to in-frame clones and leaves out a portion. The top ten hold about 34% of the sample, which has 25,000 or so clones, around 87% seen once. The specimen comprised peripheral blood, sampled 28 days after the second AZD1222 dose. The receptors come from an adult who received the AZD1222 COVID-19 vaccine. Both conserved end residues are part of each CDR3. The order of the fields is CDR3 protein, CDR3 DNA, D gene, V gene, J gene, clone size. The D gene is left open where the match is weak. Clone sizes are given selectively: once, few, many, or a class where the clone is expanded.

CDR3 protein: CASSLFGGDLNIQYF
CDR3 DNA: TGTGCCAGCAGCTTGTTTGGGGGGGATCTAAACATTCAGTACTTC
D gene: TRBD2
V gene: TRBV5-4
J gene: TRBJ2-4
clone size: -

CDR3 protein: CASSPPGRSYEQYF
CDR3 DNA: TGTGCCAGCTCACCCCCAGGGAGGTCCTACGAGCAGTACTTC
D gene: -
V gene: TRBV18
J gene: TRBJ2-7
clone size: -

CDR3 protein: CASSQNSPSGSTQYF
CDR3 DNA: TGTGCCAGCAGCCAAAACTCTCCTAGCGGGAGCACGCAGTATTTT
D gene: TRBD2
V gene: TRBV14
J gene: TRBJ2-3
clone size: few

CDR3 protein: CASSPGTSGYNEQFF
CDR3 DNA: TGTGCCAGCAGCCCCGGGACTAGCGGCTACAATGAGCAGTTCTTC
D gene: TRBD2
V gene: TRBV14
J gene: TRBJ2-1
clone size: once

CDR3 protein: CASAGAGGVNIQYF
CDR3 DNA: TGTGCCAGCGCCGGGGCGGGAGGGGTGAACATTCAGTACTTC
D gene: TRBD2
V gene: TRBV3-1/TRBV3-2
J gene: TRBJ2-4
clone size: -

CDR3 protein: CASSSTGADNEKLFF
CDR3 DNA: TGTGCCAGCAGCTCGACAGGGGCCGATAATGAAAAACTGTTTTTT
D gene: TRBD1
V gene: TRBV7-9
J gene: TRBJ1-4
clone size: -

CDR3 protein: CAWSVLGQGNQPQHF
CDR3 DNA: TGTGCCTGGAGTGTACTGGGACAGGGGAATCAGCCCCAGCATTTT
D gene: TRBD1
V gene: TRBV30
J gene: TRBJ1-5
clone size: -

CDR3 protein: CASSSSGGTQYF
CDR3 DNA: TGTGCCAGCTCCTCTAGCGGTGGTACGCAGTATTTT
D gene: TRBD2
V gene: TRBV12-3/TRBV12-4
J gene: TRBJ2-3
clone size: -

CDR3 protein: CASSQVASVLPYEQYF
CDR3 DNA: TGTGCCAGCAGCCAAGTCGCGAGCGTCCTCCCCTACGAGCAGTACTTC
D gene: -
V gene: TRBV14
J gene: TRBJ2-7
clone size: -

CDR3 protein: CATTDRQNTEAFF
CDR3 DNA: TGTGCCACCACGGACAGACAGAACACTGAAGCTTTCTTT
D gene: -
V gene: TRBV19
J gene: TRBJ1-1
clone size: -

CDR3 protein: CASSLATGGAYEQYF
CDR3 DNA: TGTGCCAGCAGCTTAGCGACGGGAGGGGCGTACGAGCAGTACTTC
D gene: TRBD2
V gene: TRBV7-6
J gene: TRBJ2-7
clone size: -

CDR3 protein: CATSEWDSGEQYF
CDR3 DNA: TGTGCCACCAGTGAGTGGGACAGCGGAGAGCAGTACTTC
D gene: TRBD1
V gene: TRBV24-1
J gene: TRBJ2-7
clone size: -

CDR3 protein: CASSLKTSGSSYNEQFF
CDR3 DNA: TGTGCCAGCAGCTTAAAGACTAGCGGGAGCTCCTACAATGAGCAGTTCTTC
D gene: TRBD2
V gene: TRBV7-6
J gene: TRBJ2-1
clone size: -

CDR3 protein: CASRQTWGNQPQHF
CDR3 DNA: TGTGCCAGCAGACAAACCTGGGGGAATCAGCCCCAGCATTTT
D gene: -
V gene: TRBV5-5
J gene: TRBJ1-5
clone size: -

CDR3 protein: CASSPRTGRETQYF
CDR3 DNA: TGTGCCAGCAGCCCCCGGACAGGGAGAGAGACCCAGTACTTC
D gene: TRBD1
V gene: TRBV3-1/TRBV3-2
J gene: TRBJ2-5
clone size: once

CDR3 protein: CASSQTSGGLTDTQYF
CDR3 DNA: TGCGCCAGCAGCCAGACTAGCGGGGGCCTCACAGATACGCAGTATTTT
D gene: TRBD2
V gene: TRBV4-1
J gene: TRBJ2-3
clone size: -

CDR3 protein: CASSVGTSGRQNEQFF
CDR3 DNA: TGTGCCAGCAGCGTAGGGACTAGCGGGAGGCAGAATGAGCAGTTCTTC
D gene: TRBD2
V gene: TRBV9
J gene: TRBJ2-1
clone size: -

CDR3 protein: CASSVDYRGKSGYTF
CDR3 DNA: TGTGCCAGCAGCGTAGATTACAGGGGAAAAAGCGGCTACACCTTC
D gene: TRBD1
V gene: TRBV9
J gene: TRBJ1-2
clone size: -

CDR3 protein: CSASIQEGTEAFF
CDR3 DNA: TGCAGTGCTAGTATTCAGGAGGGCACTGAAGCTTTCTTT
D gene: -
V gene: TRBV20-1
J gene: TRBJ1-1
clone size: -

CDR3 protein: CASRLLAGPENIQYF
CDR3 DNA: TGCGCCAGCAGATTACTAGCGGGGCCCGAAAACATTCAGTACTTC
D gene: TRBD2
V gene: TRBV5-1
J gene: TRBJ2-4
clone size: -

CDR3 protein: CASSRYLGGASGNTIYF
CDR3 DNA: TGTGCCAGCAGCCGCTACCTTGGGGGGGCTTCTGGAAACACCATATATTTT
D gene: -
V gene: TRBV3-1/TRBV3-2
J gene: TRBJ1-3
clone size: -

CDR3 protein: CASSSRGEGYIQYF
CDR3 DNA: TGTGCCAGCAGCTCTCGGGGGGAGGGATACATTCAGTACTTC
D gene: TRBD2
V gene: TRBV11-1
J gene: TRBJ2-4
clone size: -

CDR3 protein: CSVDTRTQETQYF
CDR3 DNA: TGCAGCGTCGATACCAGAACCCAAGAGACCCAGTACTTC
D gene: -
V gene: TRBV29-1
J gene: TRBJ2-5
clone size: -

CDR3 protein: CASSEARSRQQTYEQYF
CDR3 DNA: TGTGCCAGCAGTGAAGCGCGTTCGAGACAGCAGACCTACGAGCAGTACTTC
D gene: -
V gene: TRBV6-1
J gene: TRBJ2-7
clone size: -

CDR3 protein: CASSLGGRGQTDTQYF
CDR3 DNA: TGTGCCAGCAGCTTGGGGGGGAGGGGGCAAACAGATACGCAGTATTTT
D gene: -
V gene: TRBV5-4
J gene: TRBJ2-3
clone size: once

CDR3 protein: CATNSGRAPGELFF
CDR3 DNA: TGTGCCACCAATAGCGGGAGGGCCCCCGGGGAGCTGTTTTTT
D gene: TRBD2
V gene: TRBV19
J gene: TRBJ2-2
clone size: -

CDR3 protein: CASSPGTGLRDEQYF
CDR3 DNA: TGTGCCAGCTCACCTGGGACAGGGCTGAGGGACGAGCAGTACTTC
D gene: TRBD1
V gene: TRBV18
J gene: TRBJ2-7
clone size: -

CDR3 protein: CSARLGNEQFF
CDR3 DNA: TGCAGTGCCCGTTTGGGGAATGAGCAGTTCTTC
D gene: -
V gene: TRBV20-1
J gene: TRBJ2-1
clone size: -

CDR3 protein: CASSSNPLTAPATLYEQYF
CDR3 DNA: TGTGCCAGCAGTTCCAACCCCCTGACAGCTCCAGCAACCCTCTACGAGCAGTACTTC
D gene: -
V gene: TRBV27
J gene: TRBJ2-7
clone size: -

CDR3 protein: CASSTGVQEEQFF
CDR3 DNA: TGTGCCAGCTCCACCGGGGTCCAGGAAGAGCAGTTCTTC
D gene: -
V gene: TRBV18
J gene: TRBJ2-1
clone size: -

CDR3 protein: CASSPWTSGSHEQYF
CDR3 DNA: TGTGCCAGCAGCCCGTGGACTAGCGGGAGTCACGAGCAGTACTTC
D gene: TRBD2
V gene: TRBV7-2
J gene: TRBJ2-7
clone size: -

CDR3 protein: CASSRGTSGYNEQFF
CDR3 DNA: TGTGCCAGCAGCCGGGGGACTAGCGGGTACAATGAGCAGTTCTTC
D gene: TRBD2
V gene: TRBV5-8
J gene: TRBJ2-1
clone size: -

CDR3 protein: CASRLGQGSNQPQHF
CDR3 DNA: TGTGCCAGCAGGTTGGGACAGGGGAGTAATCAGCCCCAGCATTTT
D gene: TRBD1
V gene: TRBV28
J gene: TRBJ1-5
clone size: -

CDR3 protein: CAWRIQGYTEAFF
CDR3 DNA: TGTGCCTGGAGAATACAGGGTTACACTGAAGCTTTCTTT
D gene: -
V gene: TRBV30
J gene: TRBJ1-1
clone size: -

CDR3 protein: CASTLDSRRYTF
CDR3 DNA: TGTGCCAGTACCCTGGACTCAAGGCGCTACACCTTC
D gene: -
V gene: TRBV19
J gene: TRBJ1-2
clone size: -

CDR3 protein: CSVDRSDQETQYF
CDR3 DNA: TGCAGCGTTGATAGGTCGGATCAAGAGACCCAGTACTTC
D gene: -
V gene: TRBV29-1
J gene: TRBJ2-5
clone size: -